Listed here is a single T cell receptor (beta chain). Assay: immunoSEQ multiplex PCR; the TCRdb copy retains only in-frame clones and omits some. The sample yields some 96,000 clones, 92% seen once. The sample belongs to a study of T cell responses to AZD1222 COVID-19 vaccine. Looked up from germline, CDR1 is MNHEY and CDR2 is SMNVEV (reference sequence). The V and J ends lost 6 bases and 9 bases respectively, with 15 bases between them. This CDR3 has 14 amino acids. The origin of this receptor is an adult in good health. This rearrangement joins TRBV27 to TRBJ1-6, with a tentative D call TRBD1 (5 bases). The sequencing used peripheral blood, collected on day 0 of AZD1222 vaccination. The CDR3 DNA is TGTGCCAGCAGCTCAAGTAGGGGATTTTCACCCCTCCACTTT. Translating gives CASSSSRGFSPLHF.